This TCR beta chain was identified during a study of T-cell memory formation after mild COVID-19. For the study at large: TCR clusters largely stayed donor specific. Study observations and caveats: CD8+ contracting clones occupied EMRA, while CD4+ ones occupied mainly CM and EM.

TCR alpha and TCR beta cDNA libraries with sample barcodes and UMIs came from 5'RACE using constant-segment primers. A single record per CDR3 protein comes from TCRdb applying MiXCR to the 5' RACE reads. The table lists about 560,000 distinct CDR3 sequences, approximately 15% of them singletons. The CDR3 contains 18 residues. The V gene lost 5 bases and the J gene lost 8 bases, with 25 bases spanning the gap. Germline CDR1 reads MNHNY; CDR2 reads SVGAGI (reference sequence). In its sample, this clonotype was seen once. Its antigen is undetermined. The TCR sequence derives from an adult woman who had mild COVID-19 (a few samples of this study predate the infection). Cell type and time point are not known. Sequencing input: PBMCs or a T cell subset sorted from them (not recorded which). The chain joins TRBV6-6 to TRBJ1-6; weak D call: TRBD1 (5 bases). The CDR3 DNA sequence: TGTGCCAGCAGTCTCCCGGCGTCGGGGCAGGAGAAGGATTCACCCCTCCACTTT. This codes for CASSLPASGQEKDSPLHF.